This TCR beta chain derives from a study of control samples from healthy donors and cancer patients. This clone was observed a few times. Repertoires were generated with immunoSEQ multiplex PCR, while TCRdb's copy carries only in-frame clones and drops some. This sample yields thousands of clones, of which roughly three quarters are seen a single time; approximately 16% belongs to the top ten. Germline V lookup: CDR1 MNHEY, CDR2 SVGAGI. This CDR3 is 14 amino acids long. V lost 7 bases, J lost 5 bases, and 11 bases stayed unmatched. Specimen: formalin-fixed, paraffin-embedded tissue. This receptor was obtained from a male donor with melanoma. V and J are TRBV6-5 and TRBJ2-7; 7 nucleotides line up with TRBD2. The CDR3 loop is CASTFPGGNHEQYF. The CDR3 DNA sequence: TGTGCCAGCACCTTCCCCGGGGGGAACCACGAGCAGTACTTC.